The 5 T cell receptor beta chains given below trace back to one sample, sequenced in a study of cytomegalovirus exposure and HLA in healthy donors. PCR employed 60 Vbeta and 13 Jbeta primers. Measured with immunoSEQ multiplex PCR; TCRdb has only the in-frame clones, and not every one. The sample includes about 150,000 clones, more than 80% of them seen just once. The sample was PBMCs. Receptors were obtained from a male donor in good health and CMV-seronegative.

This clone was observed a handful of times. The chain has TRBV5-5 and TRBJ1-5; a possible D gene is TRBD1 (5 bases). The CDR3 consists of 16 residues. Germline lookup yields CDR1 SGHKS and CDR2 YYEKEE (reference sequence). Between the trimmed V and J ends, which lost 2 bases and 1 base, there was a span of 13 bases. The CDR3 sequence is CASSLSRVWSNQPQHF. DNA of the CDR3: TGTGCCAGCAGCTTATCCAGGGTTTGGAGCAATCAGCCCCAGCATTTT. The full variable domain, rest sourced from reference TRBV5-5 and TRBJ1-5, is DAGVTQSPTHLIKTRGQQVTLRCSPISGHKSVSWYQQVLGQGPQFIFQYYEKEERGRGNFPDRFSARQFPNYSSELNVNALLLGDSALYLCASSLSRVWSNQPQHFGDGTRLSIL.

The V and J genes are TRBV7-3 and TRBJ2-6; 8 positions match TRBD2. V dropped 5 bases and J dropped 4; count of bases not matched to a gene: 7. The CDR3 is made up of 16 amino acids. Germline loops: CDR1 SGHTA, CDR2 FQGTGA. CDR3 protein: CASSAGGAGGANVLTF. The CDR3 nucleotides are TGTGCCAGCAGCGCGGGGGGAGCAGGGGGGGCCAACGTCCTGACTTTC.

V usage is TRBV28 and J usage is TRBJ2-1, with 9 bases lining up with TRBD2. This CDR3 spans 18 amino acids. Germline V gene lookup returns CDR1 MDHEN and CDR2 SYDVKM. Trimming took 3 bases from V and 2 from J; bases not matched to a gene: 11. CDR3 nucleotide sequence: TGTGCCAGCAGTTTTGTAGCGGGAGTGGTGAGGGCCTACAATGAGCAGTTCTTC. Translation: CASSFVAGVVRAYNEQFF.

The chain carries TRBV29-1 and TRBJ2-5, with 11 bases lining up with TRBD2. The last part of the DNA fits TRBJ2-7 better; the J call may be wrong. The germline V gene encodes CDR1 SQVTM and CDR2 ANQGSEA. The CDR3 loop spans 14 amino acids. The CDR3 protein is CSVETSGTSYEQYF. CDR3 sequence (DNA): TGCAGCGTTGAGACTAGCGGGACCTCCTACGAGCAGTACTTC.

This chain joins TRBV5-1 and TRBJ2-3; no reliable D call. This CDR3 comprises 13 residues. The germline V gene encodes CDR1 SGHRS and CDR2 YFSETQ. V shed 2 bases and J shed 2 bases, with 6 bases lying between them. The CDR3 sequence is CASSLSHTDTQYF. Here the CDR3 DNA reads TGCGCCAGCAGCTTAAGCCACACAGATACGCAGTATTTT. Based on the CDR3 plus reference TRBV5-1 and TRBJ2-3, the full variable domain is KAGVTQTPRYLIKTRGQQVTLSCSPISGHRSVSWYQQTPGQGLQFLFEYFSETQRNKGNFPGRFSGRQFSNSRSEMNVSTLELGDSALYLCASSLSHTDTQYFGPGTRLTVL.